One and the same sample provided the 21 T cell receptor beta chains below, sequenced in a study of blood T cell repertoires in COVID-19. Sequenced by immunoSEQ multiplex PCR; TCRdb stores in-frame clones only, minus some. Of about 21,000 clones in the sample, around 90% were seen once. The sequenced material came from peripheral blood. The source of these receptors is a human donor with active COVID-19. The donor label of this sample is uncertain.

This clone appeared a single time. The J gene is TRBJ2-3, the V gene TRBV24-1; TRBD2 aligns across 8 bases. Per germline, CDR1 KGHDR and CDR2 SFDVKD. With 5 bases clipped from V and 0 bases from J, the junction kept 3 bases outside the gene matches. The CDR3 runs to 15 residues. CDR3 residues: CATSVIAGSTDTQYF. The CDR3 nucleotides are TGTGCCACCAGTGTAATAGCGGGAAGCACAGATACGCAGTATTTT.

This clone turned up a few times. The rearrangement links TRBV28 to TRBJ1-5, with 7 positions matching TRBD1. The CDR3 sequence is 16 residues long. Trimming removed 6 bases from V and 5 bases from J; junction bases left unmatched: 13. Germline CDR1 MDHEN, CDR2 SYDVKM. In DNA, the CDR3 is TGTGCCAGCAGCACAGACTTCAGGGGGAAGTATCAGCCCCAGCATTTT. It is translated as CASSTDFRGKYQPQHF. The full variable domain, its missing parts supplied by reference TRBV28 and TRBJ1-5, is DVKVTQSSRYLVKRTGEKVFLECVQDMDHENMFWYRQDPGLGLRLIYFSYDVKMKEKGDIPEGYSVSREKKERFSLILESASTNQTSMYLCASSTDFRGKYQPQHFGDGTRLSIL.

V gene TRBV21-1 combines with J gene TRBJ2-7; the table's D call TRBD1 went unverified against the DNA. TRBV21-1 has pseudogene status. This CDR3 is 15 amino acids long. In DNA form, the CDR3 reads TGTGCCTCAAAATCTAAGGGGACAGGGATAAACGAGCAGTACTTC. This gives the protein CASKSKGTGINEQYF.

This clone showed up just once. The chain combines TRBV12-3 or TRBV12-4 with TRBJ1-1; 7 bases fit TRBD1. With 5 bases clipped from V and 7 bases from J, the junction kept 7 bases outside the gene matches. The CDR3 is made up of 13 amino acids. As DNA, the CDR3 is TGTGCCAGCAGTGCCCGACAGGGAGATGAAGCTTTCTTT. The encoded protein is CASSARQGDEAFF.

J is TRBJ1-1 and V is TRBV5-6; D gene unclear. V lost 6 bases and J lost 4, with 13 bases in between. The CDR3 length is 13 residues. Germline V CDR1 and CDR2: SGHDT, YYEEEE. Written as DNA, the CDR3 is TGTGCCAGCAACTTTGGGCTGGGCACTGAAGCTTTCTTT. This encodes CASNFGLGTEAFF.

This chain links TRBV11-3 with TRBJ2-2; D uncertain. This CDR3 contains 14 residues. Germline CDR1 SGHNT, CDR2 YENEEA. The ends were cut back, 7 bases at V and 1 base at J, with 10 bases in the middle. CDR3 DNA sequence: TGTGCCAGCATCTGGTCGGGGAACACCGGGGAGCTGTTTTTT. This codes for CASIWSGNTGELFF.

This chain uses TRBV30 with TRBJ1-1; the match to TRBD1 covers 7 bases. The CDR3 extends over 13 amino acids. V trimming: 0 bases; J trimming: 5 bases; junction bases outside the gene matches: 3. CDR1 and CDR2 from the germline V gene are GTSNPN and SVGIG (reference sequence). CDR3 sequence: CAWSVQGFTEAFF. In DNA, the CDR3 is TGTGCCTGGAGTGTACAGGGGTTTACTGAAGCTTTCTTT.

This clone has a single count. This chain connects TRBV4-3 to TRBJ2-1, with 7 bases that match TRBD2. With 3 bases clipped from V and 7 bases from J, the junction kept 9 bases outside the gene matches. Germline CDR1 and CDR2: LGHNA and YSLEER. CDR3 length equals 15 residues. For the CDR3, the DNA is TGCGCCAGCAGCCATCCGGACTCGGGGGGTAATGAGCAGTTCTTC. Its translation: CASSHPDSGGNEQFF.

V is TRBV6-1 and J is TRBJ2-7; the match to TRBD2 covers 11 bases. Germline CDR1 MNHNS, CDR2 SASEGT. The CDR3 runs 15 residues. The trim removed 2 bases at V and 0 bases at J, leaving 0 bases unmatched. DNA of the CDR3: TGTGCCAGCAGTGAAACTAGCGGGAGCTCCTACGAGCAGTACTTC. This gives the protein CASSETSGSSYEQYF.

The J gene is TRBJ1-2, the V gene TRBV24-1; weak D call: TRBD1 (6 bases). The germline gives CDR1 KGHDR, CDR2 SFDVKD. The CDR3 length is 12 residues. V was clipped by 4 bases and J by 9 bases, with 11 bases between them. Written as DNA, the CDR3 is TGTGCCACCAGTGAGTTACAGGGTAGCTACACCTTC. Translated, it gives CATSELQGSYTF.

The chain has TRBV5-4 and TRBJ2-5; 7 nucleotides agree with TRBD1. The CDR3 sequence is 15 residues long. CDR1 is SGHNT and CDR2 is YYREEE in the germline V gene (reference sequence). The ends lost 0 bases at V and 1 base at J; junction bases unmatched: 3. CDR3 loop: CASSLDPGGQETQYF. CDR3 DNA: TGTGCCAGCAGCTTGGACCCAGGGGGCCAAGAGACCCAGTACTTC. Variable domain in full (rest from reference TRBV5-4 and TRBJ2-5): ETGVTQSPTHLIKTRGQQVTLRCSSQSGHNTVSWYQQALGQGPQFIFQYYREEENGRGNFPPRFSGLQFPNYSSELNVNALELDDSALYLCASSLDPGGQETQYFGPGTRLLVL.

Notes on this clone: One end of the junction varies from germline; a read error may be responsible. The rearrangement links TRBV9 to TRBJ1-2; D is possibly TRBD1 (6 bases). Germline loops: CDR1 SGDLS, CDR2 YYNGEE. The CDR3 is 13 amino acids. CDR3 loop: CASSKDSTYDYTF. The CDR3 DNA sequence: TGTGCCAGCAGCAAGGACAGTACCTATGACTACACCTTC.

The chain employs TRBV7-3 and TRBJ1-3, with D possibly matching TRBD1 (6 bases). CDR3 length: 19 residues. CDR1 SGHTA and CDR2 FQGTGA come from the germline V gene. Trimming took 2 bases from V and 3 from J, leaving 23 bases between them. The CDR3 nucleotides are TGTGCCAGCAGCTTACCCATCGCCCCTACAGGGCACATTGGAAACACCATATATTTT. It codes for CASSLPIAPTGHIGNTIYF.

The genes are TRBV6-2 or TRBV6-3 and TRBJ2-1, with unresolved D. This CDR3 has 11 residues. The germline gives CDR1 MNHEY, CDR2 SVGEGT. Trimming cost V 6 bases and J 8 bases, with 8 bases left between them. DNA of the CDR3: TGTGCCAGCAGCCGCTATTATGAGCAGTTCTTC. Encoded protein: CASSRYYEQFF.

The V call is TRBV5-1, the J call TRBJ2-1, with 12 bases fitting TRBD2. Trimming at V came to 5 bases and at J to 0 bases, leaving 6 bases not matched to a gene. Per germline, CDR1 SGHRS and CDR2 YFSETQ. This CDR3 is built from 17 residues. CDR3 coding DNA: TGCGCCAGCAGTGTCACTAGCGGGGGGAGCTCCTACAATGAGCAGTTCTTC. It codes for CASSVTSGGSSYNEQFF. The full variable domain, its missing parts supplied by reference TRBV5-1 and TRBJ2-1, is KAGVTQTPRYLIKTRGQQVTLSCSPISGHRSVSWYQQTPGQGLQFLFEYFSETQRNKGNFPGRFSGRQFSNSRSEMNVSTLELGDSALYLCASSVTSGGSSYNEQFFGPGTRLTVL.

As concerns this clone: Other DNA sequences from this sample encode an identical CDR3 as well. The V and J genes are TRBV29-1 and TRBJ2-3, with TRBD2 matching 13 bases. V gave up 5 bases and J gave up 2 bases; unmatched junction bases: 4. The CDR3 is 15 residues long. The V gene's germline CDR1 is SQVTM and CDR2 ANQGSEA. The DNA for the CDR3 is TGCAGCGTTCCCGGGACTAGCGGGATCACAGATACGCAGTATTTT. It translates to CSVPGTSGITDTQYF.

The chain is built from TRBV6-5 and TRBJ2-7; D possibly corresponds to TRBD2 (5 bases). There are 14 residues in the CDR3. Germline CDR1 MNHEY, CDR2 SVGAGI. With 8 bases removed from V and 4 bases from J, the gap between germline ends came to 18 bases. CDR3 loop: CASSEEVADYEQYF. In DNA form, the CDR3 reads TGTGCCAGCTCCGAGGAGGTTGCCGATTACGAGCAGTACTTC.

The chain links TRBV19 to TRBJ2-1; 8 nucleotides align to TRBD2. Trimming cost V 6 bases and J 6 bases; bases outside gene matches: 4. The V gene's germline CDR1 is LNHDA and CDR2 SQIVND (reference sequence). CDR3 length: 13 residues. The DNA of the CDR3 is TGTGCCAGTAGGGGGACTAGGAGCAATGAGCAGTTCTTC. The encoded protein is CASRGTRSNEQFF.

This clone was counted only a few times. The chain employs TRBV24-1 and TRBJ2-2, with D unresolved. Germline values: CDR1 KGHDR, CDR2 SFDVKD. V lost 0 bases to trimming and J lost 4 bases, with 8 bases between them. CDR3 length: 15 amino acids. CDR3: CATSDLSYSTGELFF. As DNA, the CDR3 is TGTGCCACCAGTGATTTGTCGTATTCCACCGGGGAGCTGTTTTTT.

This clone was detected once. This chain connects TRBV5-1 to TRBJ2-1; 11 nucleotides match TRBD2. With V trimmed by 4 bases and J by 7 bases, 10 bases remained unmatched. CDR1 SGHRS and CDR2 YFSETQ come from the germline V gene. The CDR3 has 16 residues. The CDR3 DNA reads TGCGCCAGCAGCCGGGGACTAGCGGAAGAAAAAAATGAGCAGTTCTTC. This gives the protein CASSRGLAEEKNEQFF.

This sequence joins TRBV6-5 and TRBJ2-1, with 8 bases fitting TRBD1. From germline, CDR1 is MNHEY and CDR2 SVGAGI. The trim removed 3 bases at V and 9 bases at J, leaving 7 bases unmatched. The CDR3 loop spans 14 amino acids. CDR3 region: CASSYGQGLAEQFF. The CDR3, as DNA: TGTGCCAGCAGTTATGGACAGGGCCTAGCTGAGCAGTTCTTC.